Described below is a single T cell receptor beta chain sequence and its context. Antigen: not known. Looked up from germline, CDR1 is SGHRS and CDR2 is YFSETQ. The CDR3 contains 15 residues. The V gene end was trimmed by 7 bases and the J gene end by 0 bases; junction bases not matched to a gene: 10. The entry originates in a study of shared clonotypes between healthy human individuals. Study-wide results and limits: The diversity represented, both genetic and in exposure history, was limited by few donors. Naive CD4 clonotypes overlapped across a handful of donors at roughly 5%.

Assay used: immunoSEQ multiplex PCR; TCRdb lists only in-frame clones, some missing. The sample includes under 1,900,000 clones, about 98.5% of them seen just once. Adults of Caucasian background living in Nashville, Tennessee made up all donors. CD4+ cell separation produced CD45RA+ naive and CD45RA-negative memory subsets. The rearrangement links TRBV5-1 to TRBJ2-7, with TRBD1 matching over 7 bases. The sequenced sample consisted of naive CD4+ T cells sorted from blood. Noted subset: CD45RA+ positively selected. The sequence was obtained from a man aged 30 to 39 in good health. The CDR3 spells CASAVGNRGSYEQYF. DNA for the CDR3: TGCGCCAGCGCTGTGGGCAACAGGGGCTCCTACGAGCAGTACTTC.